Following are 17 T cell receptor beta chains from one sample sequenced in a study of human thymus T cells (dated by TCRdb to 2018 to 2020). Libraries were built with the immunoSEQ multiplex PCR assay. TCRdb stores this immuneACCESS table with in-frame sequences only. Part of the clones is absent; in the studies checked, under half of the shortfall reflects unresolved V genes, and no reason is known for the rest. Across this sample there are some 57,000 clones, with 90% to 95% seen only once. Around 5.4% of the sample belongs to the ten largest clones. Specimen: blood. The receptors shown here come from a boy under three years old with a congenital heart defect but otherwise immunologically healthy.

The rearrangement joins TRBV19 to TRBJ1-5; D is uncertain. The CDR3 has 14 amino acids. V was clipped by 3 bases and J by 1 base, with 7 bases between them. The germline V gene encodes CDR1 LNHDA and CDR2 SQIVND (reference sequence). The chain's CDR3 is CASSMVLSNQPQHF. CDR3 nucleotides: TGTGCCAGTAGTATGGTATTGAGCAATCAGCCCCAGCATTTT. Based on the CDR3 plus reference TRBV19 and TRBJ1-5, the full variable domain is DGGITQSPKYLFRKEGQNVTLSCEQNLNHDAMYWYRQDPGQGLRLIYYSQIVNDFQKGDIAEGYSVSREKKESFPLTVTSAQKNPTAFYLCASSMVLSNQPQHFGDGTRLSIL.

For the CDR3, the DNA is TGTGCCAGCAGCGGGAGCAGCACAGATACGCAGTATTTT. Amino acids: CASSGSSTDTQYF. The J gene is TRBJ2-3, the V gene TRBV11-2; TRBD2 might be the D (5 bases). The length of the CDR3 is 13 residues. The V end lost 5 bases, the J end lost 0 bases, and 6 bases lay between the germline ends. From germline, CDR1 is SGHAT and CDR2 FQNNGV.

The genes are TRBV19 and TRBJ1-1; D is possibly TRBD1 (6 bases). V was trimmed by 6 bases and J by 4 bases, leaving 18 bases between them. Germline loops: CDR1 LNHDA, CDR2 SQIVND (reference sequence). This CDR3 region has 15 residues. The CDR3 here is CASRPGVGPGTEAFF. The CDR3 DNA reads as TGTGCCAGTAGGCCAGGGGTGGGGCCAGGCACTGAAGCTTTCTTT.

The chain joins TRBV7-9 to TRBJ2-2; D unclear. V was cut by 5 bases and J by 7 bases, with 20 bases left in between. The CDR3 has 16 residues. Per the germline V gene, CDR1 is SEHNR and CDR2 is FQNEAQ (reference sequence). CDR3 DNA sequence: TGTGCCAGCAGCCTTATCTATAGCCGGCAGATCGGGGAGCTGTTTTTT. The encoded protein is CASSLIYSRQIGELFF.

The V call is TRBV25-1, the J call TRBJ2-1, with a tentative D call TRBD2 (6 bases). This CDR3 is 13 amino acids long. Trimming took off 3 bases at V and 3 bases at J, with 6 bases between the two ends. Germline V gives CDR1 MGHDK, CDR2 SYGVNS. The CDR3 DNA is TGTGCCAGCAGTGACGGGAGCTACAATGAGCAGTTCTTC. Translating gives CASSDGSYNEQFF.

V and J are TRBV7-3 and TRBJ2-1, with 10 bases lining up with TRBD1. Trimming took 5 bases from V and 3 from J; bases not matched to a gene: 7. This CDR3 has 16 residues. Per the germline V gene, CDR1 is SGHTA and CDR2 is FQGTGA. The CDR3 bases are TGTGCCAGCAGCCCCTTAGGGACAGGGGTCTACAATGAGCAGTTCTTC. Translated: CASSPLGTGVYNEQFF. The whole variable domain, remainder taken from reference TRBV7-3 and TRBJ2-1, is GAGVSQTPSNKVTEKGKYVELRCDPISGHTALYWYRQSLGQGPEFLIYFQGTGAADDSGLPNDRFFAVRPEGSVSTLKIQRTERGDSAVYLCASSPLGTGVYNEQFFGPGTRLTVL.

The chain has TRBV6-1 and TRBJ1-2, with 10 nucleotides matching TRBD1. Germline V lookup: CDR1 MNHNS, CDR2 SASEGT. Trimming took 5 bases from V and 13 from J; bases not matched to a gene: 13. CDR3 size: 14 residues. The CDR3 nucleotides are TGTGCCAGCAGTATGGGACAGGGGCCGCCCTTGGCCACCTTC. Translation gives CASSMGQGPPLATF.

This chain uses TRBV11-3 with TRBJ1-2; D unclear. Trimming shortened V by 6 bases and J by 5 bases, and 22 bases separated the two germline ends. The length of the CDR3 is 16 residues. The germline gives CDR1 SGHNT, CDR2 YENEEA. The CDR3, as DNA: TGTGCCAGCAGGTCAGGTGTGGCGCCCGGGTGGTATGGCTACACCTTC. This gives the protein CASRSGVAPGWYGYTF. Looking up the rest from reference TRBV11-3 and TRBJ1-2 gives the full variable domain: EAGVVQSPRYKIIEKKQPVAFWCNPISGHNTLYWYLQNLGQGPELLIRYENEEAVDDSQLPKDRFSAERLKGVDSTLKIQPAELGDSAVYLCASRSGVAPGWYGYTFGSGTRLTVV.

J is TRBJ2-1 and V is TRBV10-1, with D hard to call. Germline V gene lookup returns CDR1 WNHNN and CDR2 SYGVQD (reference sequence). CDR3 length equals 13 residues. V gave up 2 bases and J gave up 6 bases, with 8 bases separating them. CDR3: CASSEPASNEQFF. In nucleotides, the CDR3 is TGCGCCAGCAGTGAGCCCGCTAGCAATGAGCAGTTCTTC.

This chain links TRBV11-2 with TRBJ1-1; 8 positions match TRBD1. The V gene's germline CDR1 is SGHAT and CDR2 FQNNGV. The CDR3 extends over 14 amino acids. V was clipped by 4 bases and J by 0 bases; unmatched bases: 1. The CDR3 DNA sequence: TGTGCCAGCAGCTCGGACAGGGTGAACACTGAAGCTTTCTTT. It codes for CASSSDRVNTEAFF.

The chain combines TRBV28 with TRBJ2-1; 11 bases fit TRBD2. Trimming at V came to 0 bases and at J to 3 bases, leaving 7 bases not matched to a gene. Germline values: CDR1 MDHEN, CDR2 SYDVKM. The CDR3 extends over 18 amino acids. Here the CDR3 DNA reads TGTGCCAGCAGTTTATGGAAACCGGGACTAGCGGTCTACAATGAGCAGTTCTTC. Protein product: CASSLWKPGLAVYNEQFF.

The DNA of the CDR3 is TGTGCCAGCAGCTTAGTTCCTTACGCTAGCTCCCACACAGATACGCAGTATTTT. Amino acids: CASSLVPYASSHTDTQYF. The J gene is TRBJ2-3, the V gene TRBV11-3, with a weak D call TRBD2 (5 bases). The germline V and J ends were trimmed by 1 base and 2 bases, with 19 bases remaining between them. The CDR3 loop spans 18 amino acids. Looked up from germline, CDR1 is SGHNT and CDR2 is YENEEA.

The V call is TRBV19, the J call TRBJ2-4; 7 bases line up with TRBD1. Germline V CDR1 and CDR2: LNHDA, SQIVND (reference sequence). There are 15 residues in the CDR3. Losses at the gene ends were 6 bases for V and 3 bases for J; bases not matched to a gene: 8. CDR3 protein: CASSLIDRDKNIQYF. CDR3 in DNA: TGTGCCAGTAGCTTGATTGACAGGGACAAAAACATTCAGTACTTC.

V gene TRBV5-1 combines with J gene TRBJ2-1, with 12 bases fitting TRBD2. The CDR3 loop spans 15 amino acids. Germline CDR1 and CDR2: SGHRS and YFSETQ. V dropped 7 bases and J dropped 8; count of bases not matched to a gene: 10. Here the CDR3 DNA reads TGCGCCAGCCGGGCGGGACTAGCGGGTACGGATGAGCAGTTCTTC. The encoded protein is CASRAGLAGTDEQFF.

CDR3 bases: TGTGCCAGCATTCGGGCTAGCGGCACCTACGAGCAGTACTTC. Its translation is CASIRASGTYEQYF. This chain connects TRBV2 to TRBJ2-7; TRBD2 matches 7 bases. The CDR3 sequence is 14 residues long. Trimming removed 7 bases from V and 2 bases from J; junction bases left unmatched: 8. Germline V gives CDR1 SNHLY, CDR2 FYNNEI.

With regard to this clone: The sample holds other DNA sequences that translate to the same CDR3. Written as DNA, the CDR3 is TGTGCCATCAGTGATAGCTCTGGGGCCAACGTCCTGACTTTC. Translated, it gives CAISDSSGANVLTF. V usage is TRBV10-3 and J usage is TRBJ2-6; D not certain. Trimming removed 3 bases from V and 0 bases from J, with 3 bases in between. The germline gives CDR1 ENHRY, CDR2 SYGVKD. This CDR3 has 14 amino acids.

CDR3 nucleotides: TGTGCCAGCAGCGTGGGCCCAAATGGGCGAGGGGTAGCCTACGAGCAGTACTTC. This translates into CASSVGPNGRGVAYEQYF. The chain links TRBV9 to TRBJ2-7; D assignment may be TRBD1 or TRBD2 (5 bases each). Germline V gene lookup returns CDR1 SGDLS and CDR2 YYNGEE. The CDR3 loop spans 18 amino acids. V lost 2 bases, J lost 2 bases, and 23 bases lay in between.